These T cell receptor beta chains were read from a single sample in a study of shared clonotypes between healthy human individuals. Generated by immunoSEQ multiplex PCR, the TCRdb table keeps only in-frame clones and is missing some. The data show about 2 million clones, about 95% seen once. Material: naive CD8+ T cells sorted from blood. Receptors originate from a man younger than 35 in good health. Both conserved end residues are part of each CDR3. The D gene is left open where the match is weak. Clone size is stated in some rows and not others, as once, few, many or a class when expanded.

V	D	J	size	DNA	CDR3
TRBV7-9	-	TRBJ1-1	-	TGTGCCAGCAGCCCCGGGACCCGCGAAGCTTTCTTT	CASSPGTREAFF
TRBV9	-	TRBJ1-1	-	TGTGCCAGCAGCGATGTGGGCGGAGACACTGAAGCTTTCTTT	CASSDVGGDTEAFF
TRBV29-1	TRBD2	TRBJ2-3	-	TGCAGCGTTGACGCTAGCGGGGGGGCCGATACGCAGTATTTT	CSVDASGGADTQYF
TRBV29-1	-	TRBJ2-3	-	TGCAGCGTGAGGCTAGCAACGGTTTCAGATACGCAGTATTTT	CSVRLATVSDTQYF
TRBV27	-	TRBJ1-1	-	TGTGCCAGCAGTCCCACGATAGGGAGCGGGACTGAAGCTTTCTTT	CASSPTIGSGTEAFF
TRBV9	TRBD1	TRBJ1-2	few	TGTGCCAGCAGCGGCAACAGGGGTGGCTACACCTTC	CASSGNRGGYTF
TRBV6-4	TRBD2	TRBJ2-1	-	TGTGCCAGCAGTGACTCTCCTATCCTAGCGGGGGGATACAATGAGCAGTTCTTC	CASSDSPILAGGYNEQFF
TRBV11-1	TRBD1	TRBJ1-2	-	TGTGCCAGCAGCTTCGCAGGGGGAGACTATGGCTACACCTTC	CASSFAGGDYGYTF
TRBV2	-	TRBJ2-1	-	TGTGCCAGCAGGGAGGCCTACAATGAGCAGTTCTTC	CASREAYNEQFF
TRBV7-9	-	TRBJ2-2	-	TGTGCCAGCAGTTTGGCCACCACGAACACCGGGGAGCTGTTTTTT	CASSLATTNTGELFF
TRBV5-6	-	TRBJ1-2	-	TGTGCCAGCAGCCCCGTATCTCTCAACTATGGCTACACCTTC	CASSPVSLNYGYTF
TRBV5-1	-	TRBJ1-2	-	TGCGCCAGCAGCTTGGAGTCTTCGGGTTTATATGGCTACACCTTC	CASSLESSGLYGYTF
TRBV13	-	TRBJ2-3	-	TGTGCCAGCAGCGTAGACAGAGATACGCAGTATTTT	CASSVDRDTQYF
TRBV10-2	TRBD2	TRBJ2-3	-	TGCGCCAGCAGTGAAGGACTAGCGGGGTTCACAGATACGCAGTATTTT	CASSEGLAGFTDTQYF
TRBV18	TRBD1	TRBJ2-1	-	TGTGCCAGCTCACCACCGGGACAGCCAACGGAGCAGTTCTTC	CASSPPGQPTEQFF
TRBV6-1	-	TRBJ2-5	-	TGTGCCAGCAGTGAAGGGGGGACGCAAGAGACCCAGTACTTC	CASSEGGTQETQYF
TRBV10-2	-	TRBJ2-2	once	TGCGCCAGCAGTGGTCTAGCTGCCGGGGAGCTGTTTTTT	CASSGLAAGELFF
TRBV28	-	TRBJ2-2	-	TGTGCCAGCAGTTTTCCGGCGGGCACCGGGGAGCTGTTTTTT	CASSFPAGTGELFF
TRBV14	-	TRBJ2-5	-	TGTGCCAGCAGCCCTACGTACAGGGTATTGGGGGAGACCCAGTACTTC	CASSPTYRVLGETQYF
TRBV7-9	TRBD1	TRBJ1-1	-	TGTGCCAGCAGCTTACAGGGGGGCACTGAAGCTTTCTTT	CASSLQGGTEAFF
TRBV5-1	TRBD1	TRBJ2-7	once	TGCGCCAGCAGCGCGACAGGGAGCTCCTACGAGCAGTACTTC	CASSATGSSYEQYF
TRBV4-2	-	TRBJ2-7	-	TGTGCCAGCAGCCAAGATCAGGGAGAGGGGGGGTACGAGCAGTACTTC	CASSQDQGEGGYEQYF
TRBV5-4	-	TRBJ2-2	-	TGTGCCAGCAGTGACCGGGCCCTAAACACCGGGGAGCTGTTTTTT	CASSDRALNTGELFF
TRBV14	-	TRBJ2-1	-	TGTGCCAGCAGCCAAGAATGGGGGGCCCGCTCCTACAATGAGCAGTTCTTC	CASSQEWGARSYNEQFF
TRBV5-4	-	TRBJ2-7	-	TGTGCCAGCAGCTTGATGCAGGTCGACGAGCAGTACTTC	CASSLMQVDEQYF
TRBV10-3	TRBD1	TRBJ1-1	-	TGTGCCATCAGTGTGAACCCTTGGGGACAGGGGCACACTGAAGCTTTCTTT	CAISVNPWGQGHTEAFF
TRBV6-1	-	TRBJ1-5	-	TGTGCCAGCACTAGCAATCAGCCCCAGCATTTT	CASTSNQPQHF
TRBV30	-	TRBJ1-1	-	TGTGCCTGGAGTAAAGGGACTGAAGCTTTCTTT	CAWSKGTEAFF
TRBV9	-	TRBJ1-3	-	TGTGCCAGCAGCGTAGACGAGGGGTCTGGAAACACCATATATTTT	CASSVDEGSGNTIYF
TRBV28	-	TRBJ1-5	-	TGTGCCAGCAGTTTATGGGACATCAAGGTTAAGGGTTGTCAGCCCCAGCATTTT	CASSLWDIKVKGCQPQHF
TRBV6-1	-	TRBJ1-1	-	TGTGCCAGCATCCGCGTGGGAAGGGGGGAAGCTGAAGCTTTCTTT	CASIRVGRGEAEAFF
TRBV4-3	-	TRBJ2-3	-	TGCGCCAGCAGCCAAGGTGGTGGGGGAGGAGATACGCAGTATTTT	CASSQGGGGGDTQYF
TRBV19	-	TRBJ2-1	-	TGTGCCAGTAGTATCCCAGGGGCCGACTACAATGAGCAGTTCTTC	CASSIPGADYNEQFF
TRBV5-1	-	TRBJ1-1	once	TGCGCCAGCAGCCCGGGTGAGCGGTGGTACACTGAAGCTTTCTTT	CASSPGERWYTEAFF
TRBV9	-	TRBJ2-1	-	TGTGCCAGCAGCGTGGGCGGAGGCGTTTCGGAGCAGTTCTTC	CASSVGGGVSEQFF
TRBV10-3	-	TRBJ2-7	-	TGTGCCATCAGTGAGTCAGGATCCGTGAACGAGCAGTACTTC	CAISESGSVNEQYF
TRBV27	-	TRBJ2-1	-	TGTGCCAGCAGTCACGGGGAAGAAGTTAATAATGAGCAGTTCTTC	CASSHGEEVNNEQFF
TRBV19	-	TRBJ2-3	-	TGTGCCAGTAAGAAGACGGGTTCAAGGACAGATACGCAGTATTTT	CASKKTGSRTDTQYF
TRBV4-1	-	TRBJ2-7	-	TGCGCCAGCAGCCAAGTTTTGCAGGGAGTAATCGACGAGCAGTACTTC	CASSQVLQGVIDEQYF
TRBV19	-	TRBJ1-1	-	TGTGCCAGTAGCCCACAGGAGAATACTGAAGCTTTCTTT	CASSPQENTEAFF
TRBV5-5	-	TRBJ1-2	-	TGTGCCAGCAGCTACGGGACAAGCCTTGACTATGGCTACACCTTC	CASSYGTSLDYGYTF
TRBV5-1	TRBD2	TRBJ2-5	-	TGCGCCAGCAGCTTGAGCAAAGGACTAGCGGGAACAGAGACCCAGTACTTC	CASSLSKGLAGTETQYF
TRBV9	-	TRBJ2-5	-	TGTGCCAGCAGCGCACCACATAAGATTGGGGGAGAGACCCAGTACTTC	CASSAPHKIGGETQYF
TRBV10-3	TRBD1	TRBJ2-3	-	TGTGCCATCAGTCTCGGGACAGAATGGAGTACAGATACGCAGTATTTT	CAISLGTEWSTDTQYF
TRBV7-9	-	TRBJ1-1	-	TGTGCCAGCAGCCACGCCAGTTGGGAGGGCACTGAAGCTTTCTTT	CASSHASWEGTEAFF
TRBV27	-	TRBJ1-1	-	TGTGCCAGCAGTTTATCGATTTTTGGGGAGGCGAACACTGAAGCTTTCTTT	CASSLSIFGEANTEAFF
TRBV9	TRBD1	TRBJ2-3	-	TGTGCCAGCAGCGTAGAAGACAGGGGAACAGATACGCAGTATTTT	CASSVEDRGTDTQYF
TRBV7-9	-	TRBJ1-5	-	TGTGCCAGCAGCAATTGGACGGGCAATCAGCCCCAGCATTTT	CASSNWTGNQPQHF
TRBV7-9	-	TRBJ2-3	-	TGTGCCAGCAGCTCCCTTCCAAATACGCAGTATTTT	CASSSLPNTQYF